Presented here are 22 T cell receptor beta chains from one specimen sequenced in a study of cytomegalovirus exposure and HLA in healthy donors. A multiplex PCR was run with 60 Vbeta primers and 13 Jbeta primers. The assay was immunoSEQ multiplex PCR, and TCRdb's table has in-frame clones only and misses some. The table has roughly 200,000 clones, 70% to 85% seen once. Material: PBMCs. These receptors all come from a woman between 35 and 50 years old in good health and CMV-seronegative.

Remarks on this clone: An end of the junction differs from the germline gene, which may be a read error. This chain connects TRBV7-9 to TRBJ1-6; 7 bases line up with TRBD1. The germline CDR1 and CDR2 sequences are SEHNR and FQNEAQ (reference sequence). The CDR3 spans 14 residues. The chain's CDR3 is CASSLGTENSPLHF. The CDR3 DNA is TGTGCCAGCAGTTTAGGGACAGAAAATTCACCCCTCCACTTT.

This clone has more than one count but fewer than ten. The chain joins TRBV5-8 to TRBJ2-3, with D tentatively TRBD2 (6 bases). This CDR3 has 18 residues. The germline gives CDR1 SGHTS, CDR2 YDEGEE. The germline V and J ends were trimmed by 3 bases and 2 bases, with 22 bases remaining between them. This CDR3 is CASSSATWAGRFTDTQYF. CDR3 coding DNA: TGTGCCAGCAGCTCCGCAACGTGGGCGGGGCGGTTCACAGATACGCAGTATTTT.

V and J are TRBV25-1 and TRBJ1-6, with TRBD1 matching 9 bases. V was pared by 4 bases and J by 6 bases, with 1 base of the junction left unmatched. The germline CDR1 and CDR2 sequences are MGHDK and SYGVNS. The CDR3 covers 14 residues. In DNA, the CDR3 is TGTGCCAGCAGTGGGGGACAGGGTAATTCACCCCTCCACTTT. Protein sequence: CASSGGQGNSPLHF.

V usage is TRBV6-1 and J usage is TRBJ1-5; 7 bases fit TRBD1. Losses at the gene ends were 7 bases for V and 5 bases for J; bases not matched to a gene: 11. Germline V gene lookup returns CDR1 MNHNS and CDR2 SASEGT. This CDR3 region has 15 residues. The chain's CDR3 is CASTPSTGPHQPQHF. The CDR3, as DNA: TGTGCCAGCACCCCGTCGACAGGGCCCCATCAGCCCCAGCATTTT.

The chain recombines TRBV9 with TRBJ1-6, with D hard to call. V was shortened by 5 bases and J by 7 bases, with 10 bases between the two germline ends. This CDR3 spans 13 amino acids. CDR1 is SGDLS and CDR2 is YYNGEE in the germline V gene. CDR3 loop: CASSTASNSPLHF. The CDR3 DNA reads as TGTGCCAGCAGTACAGCTTCGAATTCACCCCTCCACTTT.

This chain uses TRBV9 with TRBJ2-7; TRBD1 agrees at 10 bases. The V gene end was trimmed by 4 bases and the J gene end by 2 bases; junction bases not matched to a gene: 3. From germline, CDR1 is SGDLS and CDR2 YYNGEE. The CDR3 is 14 residues long. The CDR3 sequence is CASSRGQGAYEQYF. Here the CDR3 DNA reads TGTGCCAGCAGCCGAGGACAGGGGGCCTACGAGCAGTACTTC.

V usage is TRBV6-5 and J usage is TRBJ2-3, with 8 nucleotides matching TRBD2. The CDR3 length is 15 residues. The V gene end was trimmed by 6 bases and the J gene end by 0 bases; junction bases not matched to a gene: 5. Germline V gene data show CDR1 as MNHEY and CDR2 as SVGAGI. The CDR3 nucleotides are TGTGCCAGCAGGCTTAGCGGGGCTAGCACAGATACGCAGTATTTT. Amino acid sequence: CASRLSGASTDTQYF.

The chain has TRBV28 and TRBJ1-2; D might be TRBD1 (6 bases). V lost 2 bases and J lost 5, with 12 bases in between. Germline assignment: CDR1 MDHEN and CDR2 SYDVKM. The CDR3 is 14 amino acids. CDR3 sequence reads: CASSLIGQQYGYTF. CDR3 DNA: TGTGCCAGCAGTTTAATAGGACAGCAATATGGCTACACCTTC.

Comment on this clone: The junction does not match germline at one end; this may be a read error. This sequence joins TRBV27 and TRBJ2-1, with 7 bases lining up with TRBD1. The CDR3 runs to 16 residues. CDR1 and CDR2 (germline): MNHEY, SMNVEV (reference sequence). In DNA, the CDR3 is TGTGCCAGCAGTGTATCTACCGGGACAGTAACAATGAAGCAGTTCTTC. The encoded protein is CASSVSTGTVTMKQFF.

The chain combines TRBV27 with TRBJ1-5; D is perhaps TRBD1 (6 bases). Trimming removed 6 bases from V and 0 bases from J, with 15 bases in between. Germline V CDR1 and CDR2: MNHEY, SMNVEV (reference sequence). The CDR3 runs 16 residues. The DNA for the CDR3 is TGTGCCAGCAGGGAGAGGACAGCTTATAGCAATCAGCCCCAGCATTTT. It codes for CASRERTAYSNQPQHF.

The chain joins TRBV12-5 to TRBJ2-1; 8 positions match TRBD1. CDR3 length: 15 residues. V was clipped by 5 bases and J by 4 bases; unmatched bases: 7. Germline V lookup: CDR1 LGHNT, CDR2 FRNRAP. CDR3 amino acids: CASGGTGPGYNEQFF. Here the CDR3 DNA reads TGTGCTAGTGGTGGGACAGGCCCAGGGTACAATGAGCAGTTCTTC.

This chain connects TRBV4-3 to TRBJ2-7, with 10 bases identical to TRBD2. Germline V gives CDR1 LGHNA, CDR2 YSLEER. This CDR3 region has 15 residues. Losses at the gene ends were 0 bases for V and 12 bases for J; bases not matched to a gene: 11. This chain's CDR3 is CASSQDLASGGIAYF. Here the CDR3 DNA reads TGCGCCAGCAGCCAAGATTTGGCTAGCGGGGGAATCGCGTACTTC.

The chain uses TRBV28 and TRBJ1-5, with 8 bases identical to TRBD1. V shed 7 bases and J 0 bases; nucleotides not matched to a gene: 2. This CDR3 has 14 residues. From germline, CDR1 is MDHEN and CDR2 SYDVKM. CDR3 protein: CASMTGVSNQPQHF. Written as DNA, the CDR3 is TGTGCCAGCATGACAGGGGTTAGCAATCAGCCCCAGCATTTT.

This chain connects TRBV6-1 to TRBJ1-4; tentatively, D is TRBD1 (5 bases). This CDR3 is built from 14 residues. CDR1 and CDR2 (germline): MNHNS, SASEGT. V was clipped by 7 bases and J by 7 bases, with 16 bases between them. CDR3 nucleotide sequence: TGTGCCAGCACCCCCCCGCGGGACTCTGAAAAACTGTTTTTT. Its translation: CASTPPRDSEKLFF.

V and J are TRBV23-1 and TRBJ1-4; 9 bases map to TRBD1. TRBV23-1 is filed as an ORF, its function uncertain. V shed 3 bases, J shed 8 bases, and the junction held 7 bases outside the gene matches. The CDR3 consists of 15 residues. The CDR3 region has the DNA TGCGCCAGCAGTCACTGGACAGGGGAGCGGGAAAAACTGTTTTTT. It codes for CASSHWTGEREKLFF.

This chain links TRBV28 with TRBJ1-4, with 10 nucleotides matching TRBD1. The CDR3 totals 14 residues. CDR1 MDHEN and CDR2 SYDVKM come from the germline V gene. V lost 6 bases, J lost 7 bases, and 5 bases stayed unmatched. The CDR3 DNA reads as TGTGCCAGCAGCTCGACAGGGGGCGGTGAAAAACTGTTTTTT. This codes for CASSSTGGGEKLFF.

V gene TRBV10-3 combines with J gene TRBJ1-2; D remains ambiguous. The germline V gene has CDR1 ENHRY and CDR2 SYGVKD. The CDR3 covers 13 residues. The V and J ends lost 10 bases and 0 bases respectively, with 12 bases between them. The chain's CDR3 is CANNGVANYGYTF. For the CDR3, the DNA is TGTGCCAATAACGGGGTAGCTAACTATGGCTACACCTTC.

The rearrangement joins TRBV5-1 to TRBJ1-1; no firm D call. The ends were cut back, 3 bases at V and 3 bases at J, with 9 bases in the middle. In germline, CDR1 is SGHRS, CDR2 YFSETQ. The CDR3 is made up of 13 amino acids. DNA for the CDR3: TGCGCCAGCAGCTCACTTCAGGACACTGAAGCTTTCTTT. Its translation is CASSSLQDTEAFF.

The V and J genes are TRBV7-8 and TRBJ2-5, with 9 bases identical to TRBD2. Germline V lookup: CDR1 SGHVS, CDR2 FQNEAQ. This CDR3 region has 14 residues. Trimming took 3 bases from V and 5 from J; bases not matched to a gene: 4. DNA of the CDR3: TGTGCCAGCAGCTTCCAGCGGGGGGAGGAGACCCAGTACTTC. The encoded protein is CASSFQRGEETQYF.

The chain carries TRBV11-2 and TRBJ1-1, with unresolved D. Looked up from germline, CDR1 is SGHAT and CDR2 is FQNNGV. V gave up 0 bases and J gave up 1 base, with 3 bases separating them. This CDR3 has 13 amino acids. The CDR3 spells CASSLERNTEAFF. The CDR3 DNA reads as TGTGCCAGCAGCTTAGAGAGGAACACTGAAGCTTTCTTT.

This clone has more than one count but fewer than ten. The chain links TRBV6-5 to TRBJ2-5, with TRBD2 matching over 7 bases. V trimming: 1 base; J trimming: 4 bases; junction bases outside the gene matches: 3. The CDR3 sequence is 14 residues long. Germline V lookup: CDR1 MNHEY, CDR2 SVGAGI. Written as DNA, the CDR3 is TGTGCCAGCAGTTACTGGTCGGGAGGAGAGACCCAGTACTTC. It is translated as CASSYWSGGETQYF.

This sequence joins TRBV5-4 and TRBJ2-2, with D possibly matching TRBD1 (6 bases). CDR3 size: 15 residues. V was cut by 4 bases and J by 2 bases, with 12 bases left in between. Germline CDR1 reads SGHNT; CDR2 reads YYREEE (reference sequence). The CDR3 bases are TGTGCCAGCAGCACGGACAGAACTAACACCGGGGAGCTGTTTTTT. Protein: CASSTDRTNTGELFF.